The clone carrying this T cell receptor (beta chain) occurred a few times. Antigen unknown. This entry is derived from a study of identical twins. There are 15 residues in the CDR3. Points from the study as a whole: Models predicted less out-of-frame TCR alpha sharing in monozygotic twins than was found.

TCRdb ran MiXCR on the 5' RACE reads and lists one entry per CDR3 protein. Of about 660,000 distinct CDR3 sequences in the sample, less than 10% are singletons; the top ten hold around 0.98%. These data also formed part of another study, on yellow fever vaccine responses in identical twins.

This chain links TRBV21-1 with TRBJ2-7; the D call of TRBD1 is as the table states it, not checked on the DNA. TRBV21-1 is deemed a pseudogene. Sequenced input: PBMCs. This clonotype was obtained from a woman aged 18-29 years in good health. CDR3 in DNA: TGTGCCAGCAGCCTCGGATATCCAGGGGCGCGGGAGCAGTACTTC. Translated, it gives CASSLGYPGAREQYF.